This T cell receptor (beta chain) derives from a study of memory CD4+ T cells and cytomegalovirus serostatus. Study-wide context: Donors were healthy Belgian adults, about ten CMV seropositive and about 24 seronegative. Study-wide points: Of 150 to 200 reported CMV TCRbeta sequences, 55 to 80 were found in memory CD4+ repertoires.

The method was immunoSEQ multiplex PCR; TCRdb's version includes in-frame clones alone and lacks a portion of them. The table shows fewer than 40,000 clones, with over 60% occurring only once. The CDR3 loop spans 14 amino acids. CDR1 and CDR2 (germline): SNHLY, FYNNEI. V was trimmed by 10 bases and J by 2 bases, leaving 18 bases between them. This clone was observed a handful of times. The antigen is unknown. The sort gate was single viable CD3+CD4+CD8-CD45RO+ cells for memory CD4+ T cells. CMV serostatus came from serum IgG against pp150, pp28, p38, p52. CD4+ T cells were isolated by positive magnetic selection.

The chain is built from TRBV2 and TRBJ2-7; possibly TRBD1 for D (5 bases). The specimen was memory CD4+ T cells from blood. This TCR was sampled from an adult in good health and CMV-seronegative. The CDR3 DNA sequence: TGTGCCACGAAAGGGGCTGCGGAAGCCTACGAGCAGTACTTC. Its protein product is CATKGAAEAYEQYF. The full variable domain, its missing parts supplied by reference TRBV2 and TRBJ2-7, is EPEVTQTPSHQVTQMGQEVILRCVPISNHLYFYWYRQILGQKVEFLVSFYNNEISEKSEIFDDQFSVERPDGSNFTLKIRSTKLEDSAMYFCATKGAAEAYEQYFGPGTRLTVT.